Below are 8 T cell receptor beta chains sequenced from a single sample in a study of OX40 agonist ivuxolimab in advanced cancers. Assay: immunoSEQ multiplex PCR; the TCRdb copy retains only in-frame clones and omits some. The sample carries around 110,000 clones, over 85% recorded once. The sample was CD4+ or CD8+ T cells sorted from blood, taken in a trial of the OX40 agonist ivuxolimab. All receptors derive from an adult with an advanced solid tumor such as melanoma, head and neck, liver or kidney cancer.

The V gene is TRBV5-4, the J gene TRBJ2-5, with a tentative D call TRBD2 (5 bases). The CDR3 is 15 amino acids. V dropped 4 bases and J dropped 2 bases, with 15 bases sitting between them. Germline lookup yields CDR1 SGHNT and CDR2 YYREEE (reference sequence). The CDR3 DNA reads TGTGCCAGCAGCCCCGGAGGAGTCGAACAAGAGACCCAGTACTTC. Protein product: CASSPGGVEQETQYF.

V usage is TRBV9 and J usage is TRBJ2-5; the match to TRBD1 covers 7 bases. The CDR3 contains 16 residues. Germline-derived CDR1 and CDR2 are SGDLS and YYNGEE. The J segment lost 5 bases and the V segment lost 3 bases, leaving 13 bases of the junction unmatched. Written as DNA, the CDR3 is TGTGCCAGCAGCGGAGACCGACAGGGTGGGCGGGAGACCCAGTACTTC. Protein product: CASSGDRQGGRETQYF. The full variable domain, its missing parts supplied by reference TRBV9 and TRBJ2-5, is DSGVTQTPKHLITATGQRVTLRCSPRSGDLSVYWYQQSLDQGLQFLIQYYNGEERAKGNILERFSAQQFPDLHSELNLSSLELGDSALYFCASSGDRQGGRETQYFGPGTRLLVL.

The rearrangement joins TRBV10-3 to TRBJ2-1, with 13 nucleotides matching TRBD2. Trimming removed 4 bases from V and 7 bases from J; junction bases left unmatched: 10. Per the germline V gene, CDR1 is ENHRY and CDR2 is SYGVKD. The CDR3 loop spans 17 amino acids. The CDR3 loop is CAISGAGTSGNGNEQFF. CDR3 coding DNA: TGTGCCATCAGTGGTGCCGGGACTAGCGGGAATGGAAATGAGCAGTTCTTC.

The rearrangement joins TRBV7-9 to TRBJ2-1; D is tentatively TRBD1 or TRBD2 (6 bases each). CDR1 is SEHNR, CDR2 FQNEAQ, per germline (reference sequence). The germline V and J ends were trimmed by 1 base and 1 base, with 11 bases remaining between them. The CDR3 length is 16 residues. The CDR3 DNA reads as TGTGCCAGCAGCTTAGGGGGGGCAGGGTCCTACAATGAGCAGTTCTTC. Protein sequence: CASSLGGAGSYNEQFF.

This chain connects TRBV25-1 to TRBJ2-3; 7 bases line up with TRBD1. The CDR3 runs to 13 residues. After removal of 8 bases from V and 5 bases from J, the junction contained 7 bases not matched to a gene. CDR1 and CDR2 (germline): MGHDK, SYGVNS. The CDR3 loop is CASWGTAEDTQYF. The CDR3 DNA reads TGTGCCAGCTGGGGGACAGCGGAAGATACGCAGTATTTT.

The gene calls are TRBV2 and TRBJ1-2, with unresolved D. Trimming took 2 bases from V and 4 from J, leaving 8 bases between them. This CDR3 is 13 amino acids long. The germline CDR1 and CDR2 sequences are SNHLY and FYNNEI. CDR3 region: CASSETRVYGYTF. The CDR3 nucleotides read TGTGCCAGCAGTGAAACTAGAGTCTATGGCTACACCTTC. The full variable domain, rest sourced from reference TRBV2 and TRBJ1-2, is EPEVTQTPSHQVTQMGQEVILRCVPISNHLYFYWYRQILGQKVEFLVSFYNNEISEKSEIFDDQFSVERPDGSNFTLKIRSTKLEDSAMYFCASSETRVYGYTFGSGTRLTVV.

The J gene is TRBJ2-3, the V gene TRBV9; TRBD2 aligns across 13 bases. Germline V lookup: CDR1 SGDLS, CDR2 YYNGEE. The CDR3 spans 18 residues. J gave up 0 bases and V 3 bases, and 7 bases lay outside the gene matches. The CDR3 is CASSAGLTSGGSTDTQYF. DNA of the CDR3: TGTGCCAGCAGCGCCGGGCTGACTAGCGGGGGGAGCACAGATACGCAGTATTTT.

This chain uses TRBV5-1 with TRBJ2-3, with TRBD2 matching over 11 bases. There are 19 residues in the CDR3. In germline, CDR1 is SGHRS, CDR2 YFSETQ. Losses at the gene ends were 0 bases for V and 2 bases for J; bases not matched to a gene: 11. The CDR3 here is CASSLGASGGRLDTDTQYF. CDR3 bases: TGCGCCAGCAGCTTGGGGGCTAGCGGGGGGCGCCTCGACACAGATACGCAGTATTTT.